The rows below give T cell receptor beta chains drawn from one sample of a study of PD-1 blockade in mismatch repair-deficient tumors. TCRdb's copy holds only in-frame clones and misses some; the assay was immunoSEQ multiplex PCR. The sample includes roughly 17,000 clones, approximately 87% of them seen just once. Sample: PBMCs, taken 22 weeks after starting pembrolizumab. The source of these receptors is an adult with mismatch repair-deficient cancer. CDR3s leave out the opening cysteine and the closing phenylalanine or tryptophan. D genes are given only for firm matches.

V: TRBV2
D: NA
J: TRBJ2-3
CDR3: ASSEEQISTDTQY

V: TRBV5-4
D: TRBD1
J: TRBJ2-7
CDR3: ASSLDGTGEQY

V: TRBV4-1
D: TRBD2
J: TRBJ2-5
CDR3: ASSQDLGLAGTSETQY

V: TRBV5-1
D: NA
J: TRBJ2-7
CDR3: ASTALAEPSYEQY

V: TRBV9
D: NA
J: TRBJ2-1
CDR3: ASSENLWAGTSYNEQF

V: TRBV7-9
D: NA
J: TRBJ1-2
CDR3: ASSPPFVAGYYGYT

V: TRBV30
D: TRBD2
J: TRBJ2-1
CDR3: AWATSGSAEQF

V: TRBV18
D: TRBD2
J: TRBJ2-3
CDR3: ASSPLAGGSTDTQY

V: TRBV7-9
D: TRBD1
J: TRBJ2-7
CDR3: ASNPRQGSEQY

V: TRBV28
D: NA
J: TRBJ1-5
CDR3: ASSSLSPNQPQH

V: TRBV7-9
D: NA
J: TRBJ1-4
CDR3: ASSLRGGRVEKLF

V: TRBV6-1
D: NA
J: TRBJ2-1
CDR3: ASSASSARNEQF

V: TRBV19
D: NA
J: TRBJ2-1
CDR3: ASSMTVSSYNEQF

V: TRBV25-1
D: NA
J: TRBJ2-7
CDR3: ASSEFFDAGTSHEQY

V: TRBV7-8
D: TRBD2
J: TRBJ2-7
CDR3: ASSLYSTSGFTYEQY

V: TRBV29-1
D: NA
J: TRBJ2-5
CDR3: SVVSAWETQY

V: TRBV11-3
D: NA
J: TRBJ1-1
CDR3: ASSLDRNTEAF

V: TRBV29-1
D: NA
J: TRBJ2-7
CDR3: SVRWGDSYEQY

V: TRBV29-1
D: NA
J: TRBJ2-7
CDR3: SGQTEPEEQY

V: TRBV4-2
D: NA
J: TRBJ1-5
CDR3: ASSLYTQGNQPQH

V: TRBV5-1
D: NA
J: TRBJ2-7
CDR3: ASSSGQPYEQY

V: TRBV7-3
D: NA
J: TRBJ1-1
CDR3: ASSLTPITGTEAF

V: TRBV5-1
D: TRBD1
J: TRBJ1-2
CDR3: ASSLSLPGQGVGLYGYT

V: TRBV30
D: NA
J: TRBJ1-2
CDR3: AFPGLGEGYT

V: TRBV29-1
D: TRBD1
J: TRBJ2-5
CDR3: RAGTERETQY

V: TRBV4-2
D: TRBD2
J: TRBJ2-5
CDR3: ASSQDLAASGRAETQY

V: TRBV9
D: NA
J: TRBJ2-5
CDR3: ASSVVGGQQETQY

V: TRBV5-1
D: TRBD2
J: TRBJ2-1
CDR3: ASSLATSGTGEQF

V: TRBV30
D: TRBD2
J: TRBJ2-3
CDR3: AWSVVLGGWTDTQY

V: TRBV5-1
D: NA
J: TRBJ2-1
CDR3: ASSQGQGVDEQF

V: TRBV27
D: TRBD2
J: TRBJ2-1
CDR3: ASSLLPDWTSGPNEQF

V: TRBV7-2
D: TRBD1
J: TRBJ1-4
CDR3: ASSRTGENEKLF

V: TRBV6-5
D: TRBD2
J: TRBJ2-7
CDR3: ASSTRTSGEY

V: TRBV5-1
D: TRBD2
J: TRBJ2-1
CDR3: ASSLFSGSLGEQF

V: TRBV6-4
D: NA
J: TRBJ1-2
CDR3: ASSDSGGARYT

V: TRBV19
D: TRBD2
J: TRBJ2-1
CDR3: ASSLLAGGHNEQF